One sample yielded the 25 T cell receptor beta chains listed below, sequenced in a study of T-cell memory formation after mild COVID-19. TCRdb analysed the 5' RACE reads with MiXCR anew, one entry per CDR3 protein. This sample has about 560,000 distinct CDR3 sequences, with about a sixth found just once. Sequenced sample: PBMCs or a T cell subset sorted from them (not recorded which). Receptors originate from an adult woman who had mild COVID-19 (a few samples of this study predate the infection). Cell type and time point are not known.

This clonotype appeared a few times. The chain recombines TRBV30 with TRBJ1-2, with 8 nucleotides matching TRBD1. The CDR3 totals 16 residues. With V trimmed by 1 base and J by 0 bases, 7 bases remained unmatched. CDR1 is GTSNPN and CDR2 is SVGIG in the germline V gene (reference sequence). CDR3 nucleotides: TGTGCCTGGAGTGACGGGACAGGCCTAGCTAACTATGGCTACACCTTC. Its protein product is CAWSDGTGLANYGYTF. Using reference TRBV30 and TRBJ1-2 for the parts outside the CDR3, the full variable domain is SQTIHQWPATLVQPVGSPLSLECTVEGTSNPNLYWYRQAAGRGLQLLFYSVGIGQISSEVPQNLSASRPQDRQFILSSKKLLLSDSGFYLCAWSDGTGLANYGYTFGSGTRLTVV.

The chain links TRBV20-1 to TRBJ1-5, with TRBD1 matching 8 bases. The CDR3 has 15 residues. The germline CDR1 and CDR2 sequences are DFQATT and SNEGSKA (reference sequence). With 4 bases clipped from V and 1 base from J, the junction kept 6 bases outside the gene matches. The CDR3 here is CSANADRASNQPQHF. CDR3 in DNA: TGCAGTGCTAATGCGGACAGGGCCAGCAATCAGCCCCAGCATTTT.

This clonotype was seen only a few times. V gene TRBV12-3 or TRBV12-4 combines with J gene TRBJ2-5, with D perhaps matching TRBD2 (5 bases). Trimming left V 6 bases short and J 5 bases short, with 13 bases between. CDR3 length: 13 amino acids. In DNA form, the CDR3 reads TGTGCCAGCAGCCACGGGGTAGCGGAGACCCAGTACTTC. This sequence encodes CASSHGVAETQYF.

This clonotype has a count of ten or more. The chain carries TRBV5-1 and TRBJ1-6; perhaps TRBD1 as D (5 bases). This CDR3 is built from 16 residues. The V gene's germline CDR1 is SGHRS and CDR2 YFSETQ. V lost 2 bases and J lost 2, with 11 bases in between. CDR3 sequence (DNA): TGCGCCAGCAGCTTCAGGGTAGGGGCCTATAATTCACCCCTCCACTTT. Amino acids: CASSFRVGAYNSPLHF.

This clonotype was observed a handful of times. The rearrangement joins TRBV7-6 to TRBJ2-5, with D possibly matching TRBD1 (5 bases). Trimming shortened V by 5 bases and J by 3 bases, and 19 bases separated the two germline ends. The CDR3 runs to 16 residues. Germline lookup yields CDR1 SGHVS and CDR2 FNYEAQ. The CDR3 DNA is TGTGCCAGCAGCCGCATGGTGGCAGGGCTGAAAGAGACCCAGTACTTC. It specifies CASSRMVAGLKETQYF.

CDR3 nucleotides: TGCAGTGCTTTTTCCTCCGGACTCATGAACACTGAAGCTTTCTTT. Residues: CSAFSSGLMNTEAFF. The chain has TRBV20-1 and TRBJ1-1; D is unclear. Trimming cost V 5 bases and J 0 bases, with 16 bases left between them. CDR1 and CDR2 from the germline V gene are DFQATT and SNEGSKA (reference sequence). This CDR3 is built from 15 residues.

This clonotype was observed a handful of times. The chain combines TRBV20-1 with TRBJ2-7; 7 nucleotides agree with TRBD1. The CDR3 covers 14 residues. With 6 bases clipped from V and 0 bases from J, the junction kept 8 bases outside the gene matches. Germline V gene sequence: CDR1 DFQATT, CDR2 SNEGSKA (reference sequence). CDR3 sequence: CSARRPGGSYEQYF. CDR3 nucleotides: TGCAGTGCCAGGAGGCCAGGGGGCTCCTACGAGCAGTACTTC.

This clonotype has only a few counts. The chain is built from TRBV7-9 and TRBJ2-1, with D hard to call. Germline CDR1 and CDR2: SEHNR and FQNEAQ (reference sequence). CDR3 length equals 12 residues. Trimming took off 3 bases at V and 6 bases at J, with 6 bases between the two ends. The CDR3 spells CASSFVGNEQFF. Here the CDR3 DNA reads TGTGCCAGCAGCTTTGTCGGCAATGAGCAGTTCTTC.

This rearrangement joins TRBV7-2 to TRBJ1-3, with unresolved D. The CDR3 spans 14 residues. Germline loops: CDR1 SGHTA, CDR2 FQGNSA. V was cut by 8 bases and J by 4 bases, with 15 bases left in between. Here the CDR3 reads CASAPRVAGNTIYF. The CDR3 nucleotides are TGTGCCAGCGCCCCCCGGGTGGCCGGAAACACCATATATTTT.

This sequence joins TRBV3-1 and TRBJ2-7, with TRBD2 matching over 12 bases. The CDR3 covers 17 residues. V lost 2 bases and J lost 4; bases outside the gene matches: 9. Germline V CDR1 and CDR2: LGHDT, YNNKEL (reference sequence). This chain's CDR3 is CASSQMRLAGDGYEQYF. The CDR3 DNA reads TGTGCCAGCAGCCAAATGCGACTAGCGGGGGACGGATACGAGCAGTACTTC.

The chain is built from TRBV5-1 and TRBJ2-1; D possibly corresponds to TRBD2 (6 bases). Germline CDR1 and CDR2: SGHRS and YFSETQ. V lost 0 bases and J lost 9, with 16 bases in between. The CDR3 covers 15 residues. CDR3 amino acids: CASSLGSGGASEQFF. CDR3 coding DNA: TGCGCCAGCAGCTTGGGGTCTGGAGGGGCTAGTGAGCAGTTCTTC.

This rearrangement joins TRBV7-9 to TRBJ2-5, with 8 bases that match TRBD1. This CDR3 has 15 residues. Germline values: CDR1 SEHNR, CDR2 FQNEAQ (reference sequence). With V trimmed by 3 bases and J by 0 bases, 3 bases remained unmatched. The CDR3 DNA is TGTGCCAGCAGCTTGGGGGACAGGTACCAAGAGACCCAGTACTTC. Translating gives CASSLGDRYQETQYF.

This chain connects TRBV13 to TRBJ2-7, with 12 bases fitting TRBD2. This CDR3 has 15 residues. V lost 2 bases, J lost 6 bases, and 5 bases stayed unmatched. CDR1 is PRHDT and CDR2 is FYEKMQ in the germline V gene (reference sequence). The CDR3 region is CASSLRLAGAGEQYF. CDR3 sequence (DNA): TGTGCCAGCAGCTTACGACTAGCGGGAGCTGGCGAGCAGTACTTC.

The genes are TRBV14 and TRBJ2-2, with D perhaps matching TRBD1 (5 bases). CDR3 size: 15 residues. V dropped 7 bases and J dropped 4 bases, with 16 bases sitting between them. CDR1 and CDR2 (germline): SGHDN, FVKESK. The DNA of the CDR3 is TGTGCCAGCAACCAGGGAATGCGAGGCACCGGGGAGCTGTTTTTT. Encoded protein: CASNQGMRGTGELFF.

The chain combines TRBV7-9 with TRBJ2-3; D not resolved. Germline CDR1 reads SEHNR; CDR2 reads FQNEAQ (reference sequence). V was cut by 5 bases and J by 1 base, with 13 bases left in between. This CDR3 is 15 amino acids long. Here the CDR3 DNA reads TGTGCCAGCAGCCATGGAAAGACCCGCACAGATACGCAGTATTTT. It yields the protein CASSHGKTRTDTQYF.

V is TRBV20-1 and J is TRBJ1-2; D is unresolved. V was clipped by 3 bases and J by 0 bases, with 8 bases between them. There are 13 residues in the CDR3. Germline V lookup: CDR1 DFQATT, CDR2 SNEGSKA (reference sequence). In DNA, the CDR3 is TGCAGTGCTAGTGGCAATACTAACTATGGCTACACCTTC. Translated: CSASGNTNYGYTF.

The V and J genes are TRBV24-1 and TRBJ2-3, with 9 bases fitting TRBD1. Germline-derived CDR1 and CDR2 are KGHDR and SFDVKD. Losses at the gene ends were 3 bases for V and 5 bases for J; bases not matched to a gene: 2. The CDR3 length is 14 residues. The CDR3 DNA follows: TGTGCCACCAGTGATCAGACAGGGGGAGATACGCAGTATTTT. It encodes CATSDQTGGDTQYF.

Only a few counts were recorded for this clonotype. The J gene is TRBJ2-7, the V gene TRBV12-3 or TRBV12-4; no clear D gene. CDR3 length: 14 amino acids. Trimming left V 4 bases short and J 0 bases short, with 10 bases between. DNA for the CDR3: TGTGCCAGCAGTTCCCAGGACGGCTCCTACGAGCAGTACTTC. It yields the protein CASSSQDGSYEQYF.

Only a few counts were recorded for this clonotype. The chain carries TRBV19 and TRBJ2-5; TRBD2 might be the D (5 bases). With 2 bases removed from V and 1 base from J, the gap between germline ends came to 11 bases. CDR3 size: 15 residues. Germline V gives CDR1 LNHDA, CDR2 SQIVND (reference sequence). The CDR3 sequence: CASSIYSGSQETQYF. CDR3 in DNA: TGTGCCAGTAGTATATATTCGGGGAGCCAAGAGACCCAGTACTTC.

V usage is TRBV20-1 and J usage is TRBJ2-7; the D gene could be TRBD1 or TRBD2 (5 bases each). This CDR3 spans 12 amino acids. The ends were cut back, 5 bases at V and 2 bases at J, with 10 bases in the middle. Germline V lookup: CDR1 DFQATT, CDR2 SNEGSKA (reference sequence). For the CDR3, the DNA is TGCAGTGCTTACGGGGCCCCCTACGAGCAGTACTTC. Translation gives CSAYGAPYEQYF.

The V and J genes are TRBV5-1 and TRBJ2-5; the D is unclear. CDR3 length: 15 residues. Germline V gene lookup returns CDR1 SGHRS and CDR2 YFSETQ. V was pared by 4 bases and J by 4 bases, with 17 bases between. Here the CDR3 reads CASSLGQLIGETQYF. The CDR3 bases are TGCGCCAGCAGCCTGGGCCAATTAATTGGAGAGACCCAGTACTTC.

The V and J genes are TRBV7-3 and TRBJ1-4; a weak D match, TRBD1 (5 bases). Germline V gene lookup returns CDR1 SGHTA and CDR2 FQGTGA. The CDR3 sequence is 14 residues long. Trimming took off 1 base at V and 8 bases at J, with 11 bases between the two ends. DNA for the CDR3: TGTGCCAGCAGCTTAAGTCAGGGTTGCGAAAAACTGTTTTTT. Protein product: CASSLSQGCEKLFF.

This clonotype has just a few counts. CDR3 nucleotides: TGTGCCAGCACCAAAGCCCCAGACAGGGTGACCTACGAGCAGTACTTC. Encoded protein: CASTKAPDRVTYEQYF. The chain employs TRBV21-1 and TRBJ2-7; no DNA check was done on the table's D call, TRBD1. TRBV21-1 is described as a pseudogene. CDR3 length: 16 residues.

The V gene is TRBV7-6, the J gene TRBJ2-7, with D uncertain. The CDR3 totals 14 residues. Trimming took 0 bases from V and 4 from J, leaving 10 bases between them. CDR1 and CDR2 from the germline V gene are SGHVS and FNYEAQ. The CDR3 nucleotides are TGTGCCAGCAGCTTAGCAGACGTTGGTTACGAGCAGTACTTC. This sequence encodes CASSLADVGYEQYF. The complete variable domain, with remaining parts taken from reference TRBV7-6 and TRBJ2-7, reads GAGVSQSPRYKVTKRGQDVALRCDPISGHVSLYWYRQALGQGPEFLTYFNYEAQQDKSGLPNDRFSAERPEGSISTLTIQRTEQRDSAMYRCASSLADVGYEQYFGPGTRLTVT.

CDR3 amino acids: CAVKRLAAYNEQFF. For the CDR3, the DNA is TGTGCCGTGAAGAGACTAGCGGCCTACAATGAGCAGTTCTTC. The chain is built from TRBV3-1 and TRBJ2-1; 9 positions match TRBD2. The CDR3 extends over 14 amino acids. Trimming removed 11 bases from V and 2 bases from J; junction bases left unmatched: 7. Germline V gene data show CDR1 as LGHDT and CDR2 as YNNKEL (reference sequence).